This record concerns one T cell receptor beta chain sequence. Germline and junction disagree at one end, which may indicate a read error. The data derive from a study of tumor and adjacent non-tumor tissue in lung cancer. Study overall: Some 4.2 million productive TCRbeta reads were obtained per sample on average.

This CDR3 comprises 14 residues. The library came from three nested PCR rounds adapted from ARM-PCR protocols. TCRdb independently ran MiXCR on the multiplex PCR reads; one entry per CDR3 protein. This table holds more than 35,000 distinct CDR3 sequences, around 67% found once. This sample's RNA came from whole unsorted tissue. The normal lung tissue was taken more than 3 cm from the tumor edge. Specimen: distant non-tumor lung tissue. The rearrangement uses TRBV12-3 or TRBV12-4 and TRBJ2-3; D is ambiguous. This TCR was sampled from a woman aged 40 to 55 with non-small cell lung cancer. The CDR3 here is CANSSRNQLDTQYF. Here the CDR3 DNA reads TGTGCCAACAGCTCCCGGAATCAGTTAGATACACAGTATTTT.